The 3 T cell receptor beta chains below come from one sample, sequenced in a study of siplizumab effects on memory and regulatory T cells. Profiled with immunoSEQ multiplex PCR; TCRdb holds only in-frame clones, not every one. Here the sample spans over 100,000 clones, about 94% being singletons. The specimen sequenced was non-Treg CD4+ T cells sorted from blood. The receptors stem from a human donor in good health.

The rearrangement joins TRBV28 to TRBJ2-5; 9 bases align to TRBD1. The J call may be faulty, since TRBJ2-7 better matches the DNA end. Germline CDR1 and CDR2: MDHEN and SYDVKM. This CDR3 is 15 amino acids long. The CDR3 coding sequence is TGTGCCAGCAGCCCACCGGGACAGGGAACCTTCGAGCAGTACTTC. Protein: CASSPPGQGTFEQYF.

CDR3 nucleotides: TGTGCCAGCAGCCCGGGACAACTCTATGGCTACACCTTC. It codes for CASSPGQLYGYTF. The chain recombines TRBV7-9 with TRBJ1-2, with TRBD1 as a possible D gene (6 bases). The V end lost 5 bases, the J end lost 4 bases, and 11 bases lay between the germline ends. The germline CDR1 and CDR2 sequences are SEHNR and FQNEAQ (reference sequence). The CDR3 contains 13 residues. The complete variable domain, with remaining parts taken from reference TRBV7-9 and TRBJ1-2, reads DTGVSQNPRHKITKRGQNVTFRCDPISEHNRLYWYRQTLGQGPEFLTYFQNEAQLEKSRLLSDRFSAERPKGSFSTLEIQRTEQGDSAMYLCASSPGQLYGYTFGSGTRLTVV.

J is TRBJ1-2 and V is TRBV18; tentative D call: TRBD1 (5 bases). Trimming left V 3 bases short and J 7 bases short, with 9 bases between. Germline loops: CDR1 KGHSH, CDR2 LQKENI. This CDR3 is 12 amino acids long. CDR3 nucleotides: TGTGCCAGCTCACCGGCTGGGGGTGGCTACACCTTC. Its protein is CASSPAGGGYTF. The full variable domain, rest sourced from reference TRBV18 and TRBJ1-2, is NAGVMQNPRHLVRRRGQEARLRCSPMKGHSHVYWYRQLPEEGLKFMVYLQKENIIDESGMPKERFSAEFPKEGPSILRIQQVVRGDSAAYFCASSPAGGGYTFGSGTRLTVV.